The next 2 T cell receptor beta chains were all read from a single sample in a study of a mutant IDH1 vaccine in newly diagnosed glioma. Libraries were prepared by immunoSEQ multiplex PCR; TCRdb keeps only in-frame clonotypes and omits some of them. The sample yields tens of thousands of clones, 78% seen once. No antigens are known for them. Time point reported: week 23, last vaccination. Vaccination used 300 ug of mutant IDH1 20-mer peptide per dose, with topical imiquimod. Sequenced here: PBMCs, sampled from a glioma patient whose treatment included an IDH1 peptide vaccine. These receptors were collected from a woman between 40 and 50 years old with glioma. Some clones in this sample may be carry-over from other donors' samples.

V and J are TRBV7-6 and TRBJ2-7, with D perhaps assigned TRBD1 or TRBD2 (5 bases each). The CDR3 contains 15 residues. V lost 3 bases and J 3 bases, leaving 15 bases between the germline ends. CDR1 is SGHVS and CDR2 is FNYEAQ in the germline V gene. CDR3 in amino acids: CASSLGENIVYEQYF. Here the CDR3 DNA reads TGTGCCAGCAGCTTGGGGGAGAATATTGTCTACGAGCAGTACTTC.

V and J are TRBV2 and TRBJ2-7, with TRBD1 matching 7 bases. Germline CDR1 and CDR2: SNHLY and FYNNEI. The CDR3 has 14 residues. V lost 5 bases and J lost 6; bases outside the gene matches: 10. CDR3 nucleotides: TGTGCCAGCAGTAGACAGGGATTTAGTGGCGAGCAGTACTTC. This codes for CASSRQGFSGEQYF.